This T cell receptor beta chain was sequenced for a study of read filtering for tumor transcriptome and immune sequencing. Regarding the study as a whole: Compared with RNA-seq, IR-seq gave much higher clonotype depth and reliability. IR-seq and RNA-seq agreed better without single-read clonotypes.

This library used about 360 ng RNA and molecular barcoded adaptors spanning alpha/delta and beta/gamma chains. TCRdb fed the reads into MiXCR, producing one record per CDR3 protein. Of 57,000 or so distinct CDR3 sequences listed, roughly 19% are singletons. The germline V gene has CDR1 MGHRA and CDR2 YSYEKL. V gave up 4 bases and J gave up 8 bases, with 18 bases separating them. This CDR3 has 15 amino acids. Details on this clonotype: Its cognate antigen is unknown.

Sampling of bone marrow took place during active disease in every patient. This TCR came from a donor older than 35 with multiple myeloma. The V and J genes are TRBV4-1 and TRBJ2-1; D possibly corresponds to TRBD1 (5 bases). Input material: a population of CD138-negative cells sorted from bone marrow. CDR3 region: CASSRPRQRLHEQFF. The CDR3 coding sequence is TGCGCCAGCAGCCGACCGCGACAGAGGCTCCATGAGCAGTTCTTC.